This T cell receptor (beta chain) was found in a study of cytomegalovirus exposure and HLA in healthy donors. On this clone: The target antigen is unknown.

From germline, CDR1 is SNHLY and CDR2 FYNNEI. The CDR3 is made up of 16 amino acids. The junction had 15 bases not matched to a gene; V was cut back by 5 bases and J by 7 bases. Findings of the study overall: Earlier findings revealed that most TCR beta V segments proved productive either about 87% or about 30% of the time. The Asian-associated ancestry cluster reportedly had fewer N-insertions than the approximately 630-donor mean in a later analysis. Analyses of presence/absence relied on an assumption of roughly uniform sequencing depth across donors. In vitro experiments confirmed that three CMV-associated chains were specific for CMV antigens.

It was with 60 Vbeta and 13 Jbeta primers that the PCR ran. TCRdb keeps only in-frame clones here, not all; method: immunoSEQ multiplex PCR. The top ten hold roughly half of the sample, which has about 61,000 clones, around 80% seen once. The specimen sequenced was PBMCs. This TCR derives from a man in his fifties or sixties in good health and CMV-seropositive. The rearrangement links TRBV2 to TRBJ1-2; 8 nucleotides line up with TRBD1. The CDR3 DNA reads as TGTGCCAGCAGTCTCCCCCCGGGACAGGAGGGGGGTGGCTACACCTTC. Its protein is CASSLPPGQEGGGYTF.